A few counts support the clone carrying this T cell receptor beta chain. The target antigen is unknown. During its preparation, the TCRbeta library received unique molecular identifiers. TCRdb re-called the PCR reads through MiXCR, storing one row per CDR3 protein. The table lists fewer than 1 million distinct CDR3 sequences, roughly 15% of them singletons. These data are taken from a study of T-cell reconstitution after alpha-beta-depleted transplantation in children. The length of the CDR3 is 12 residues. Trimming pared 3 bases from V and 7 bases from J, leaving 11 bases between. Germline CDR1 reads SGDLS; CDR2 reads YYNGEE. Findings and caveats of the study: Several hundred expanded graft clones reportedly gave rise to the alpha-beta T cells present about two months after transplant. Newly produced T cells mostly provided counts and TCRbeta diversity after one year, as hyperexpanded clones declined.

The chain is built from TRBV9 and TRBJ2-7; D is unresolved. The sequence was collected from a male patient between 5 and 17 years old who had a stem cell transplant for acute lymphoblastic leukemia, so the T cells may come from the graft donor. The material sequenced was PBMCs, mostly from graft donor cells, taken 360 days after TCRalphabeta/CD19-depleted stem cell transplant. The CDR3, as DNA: TGTGCCAGCAGCGGCGGCGGTGTGGAGCAGTACTTC. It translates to CASSGGGVEQYF.